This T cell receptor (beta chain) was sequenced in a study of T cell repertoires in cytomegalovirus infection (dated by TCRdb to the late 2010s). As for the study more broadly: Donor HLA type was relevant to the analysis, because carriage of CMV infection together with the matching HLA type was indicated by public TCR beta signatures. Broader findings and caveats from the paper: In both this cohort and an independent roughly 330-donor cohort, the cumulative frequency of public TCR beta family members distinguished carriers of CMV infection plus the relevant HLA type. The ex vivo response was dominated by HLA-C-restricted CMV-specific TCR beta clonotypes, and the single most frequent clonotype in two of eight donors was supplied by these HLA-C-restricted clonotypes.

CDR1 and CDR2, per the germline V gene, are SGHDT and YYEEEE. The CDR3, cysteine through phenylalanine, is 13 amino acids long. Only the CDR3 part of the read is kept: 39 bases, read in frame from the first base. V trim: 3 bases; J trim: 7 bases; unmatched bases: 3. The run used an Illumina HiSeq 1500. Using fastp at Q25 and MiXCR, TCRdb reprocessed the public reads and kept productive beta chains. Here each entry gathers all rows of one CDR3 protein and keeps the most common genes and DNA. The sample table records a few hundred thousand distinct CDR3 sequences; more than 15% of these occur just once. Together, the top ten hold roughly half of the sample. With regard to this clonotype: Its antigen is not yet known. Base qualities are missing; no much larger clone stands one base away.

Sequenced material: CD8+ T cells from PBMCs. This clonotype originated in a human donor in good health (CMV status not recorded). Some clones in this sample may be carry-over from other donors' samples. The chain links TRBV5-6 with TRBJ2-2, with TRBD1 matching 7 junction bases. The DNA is TGTGCCAGCAGCTCGACAGGGATCGGGGAGCTGTTTTTT. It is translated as CASSSTGIGELFF. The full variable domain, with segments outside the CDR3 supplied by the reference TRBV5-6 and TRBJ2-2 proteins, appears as DAGVTQSPTHLIKTRGQQVTLRCSPKSGHDTVSWYQQALGQGPQFIFQYYEEEERQRGNFPDRFSGHQFPNYSSELNVNALLLGDSALYLCASSSTGIGELFFGEGSRLTVL.